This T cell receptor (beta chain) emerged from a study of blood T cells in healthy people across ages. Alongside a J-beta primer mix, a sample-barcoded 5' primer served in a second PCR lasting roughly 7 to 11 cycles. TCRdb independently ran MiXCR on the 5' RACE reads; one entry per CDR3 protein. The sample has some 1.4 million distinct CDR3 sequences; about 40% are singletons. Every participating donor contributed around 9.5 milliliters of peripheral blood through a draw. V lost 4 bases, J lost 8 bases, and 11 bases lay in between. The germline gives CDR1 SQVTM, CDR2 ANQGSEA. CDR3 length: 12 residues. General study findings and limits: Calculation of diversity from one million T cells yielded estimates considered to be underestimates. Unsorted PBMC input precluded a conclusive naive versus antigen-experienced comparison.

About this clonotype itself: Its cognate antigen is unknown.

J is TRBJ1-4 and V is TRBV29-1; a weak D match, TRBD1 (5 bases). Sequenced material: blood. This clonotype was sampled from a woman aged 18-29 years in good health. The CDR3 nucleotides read TGCAGCGTTGGGGGGTTGCGCGAAAAACTGTTTTTT. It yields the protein CSVGGLREKLFF.